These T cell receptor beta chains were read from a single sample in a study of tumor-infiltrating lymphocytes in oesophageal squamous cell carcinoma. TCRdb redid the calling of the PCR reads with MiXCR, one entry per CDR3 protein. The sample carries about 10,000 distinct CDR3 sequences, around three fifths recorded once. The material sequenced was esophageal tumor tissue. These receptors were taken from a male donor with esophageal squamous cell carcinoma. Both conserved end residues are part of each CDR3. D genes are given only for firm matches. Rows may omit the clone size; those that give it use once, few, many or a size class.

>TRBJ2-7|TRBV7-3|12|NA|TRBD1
TGTGCCAGCAGCACGGACAGGTACGAGCAGTACTTC
CASSTDRYEQYF
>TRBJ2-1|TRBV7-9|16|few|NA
TGTGCCAGCAGCCCCTTCCCACTGTGCTCCTACAATGAGCAGTTCTTC
CASSPFPLCSYNEQFF
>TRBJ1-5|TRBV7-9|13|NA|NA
TGTGCCAGCAGCAAACAGGGAAATCAGCCCCAGCATTTT
CASSKQGNQPQHF
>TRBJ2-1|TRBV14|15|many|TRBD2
TGTGCCAGCAGCCAGGCGACTAGCGGGAGGGGTAGACAGTTCTTC
CASSQATSGRGRQFF
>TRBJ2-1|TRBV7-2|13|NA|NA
TGTGCCAGCAGCTGGAGACAGACAAATGAGCAGTTCTTC
CASSWRQTNEQFF
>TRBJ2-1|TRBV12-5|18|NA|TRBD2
TGTGCTAGTGGTTTGGTGTCCATACTAGCGGGATTCCACAATGAGCAGTTCTTC
CASGLVSILAGFHNEQFF
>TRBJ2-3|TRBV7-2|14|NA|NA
TGTGCCAGCAGCTTAGCTTCAGATACAGATACGCAGTATTTT
CASSLASDTDTQYF
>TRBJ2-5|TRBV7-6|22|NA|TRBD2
TGTGCCAGCAGCTTAAGAGGCGGTGGCGGGACTAGCGGGAGGAGGGGGCAAGAGACCCAGTACTTC
CASSLRGGGGTSGRRGQETQYF
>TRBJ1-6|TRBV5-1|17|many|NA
TGCGCCAGCAGCATGGGTCCGGGACTCGTATCGGTTTCACCCCTCCACTTT
CASSMGPGLVSVSPLHF
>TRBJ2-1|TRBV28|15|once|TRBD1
TGTGCCAGCAGTTTCTCAGGGGGCGACTACAATGAGCAGTTCTTC
CASSFSGGDYNEQFF
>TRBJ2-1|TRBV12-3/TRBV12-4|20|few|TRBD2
TGTGCCAGCAGTCCCCTCCTCTCAAGCGGGAGGGCCAGAACCTACAATGAGCAGTTCTTC
CASSPLLSSGRARTYNEQFF
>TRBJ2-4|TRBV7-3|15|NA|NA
TGTGCCAGCAGCCTTCAGGGGAGTGCCAAAAACATTCAGTACTTC
CASSLQGSAKNIQYF
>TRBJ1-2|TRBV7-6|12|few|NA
TGTGCCAGCAGCTTAGCCGGCTATGGCTACACCTTC
CASSLAGYGYTF
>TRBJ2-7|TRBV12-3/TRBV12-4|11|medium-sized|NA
TGTGCCAGCAGTTTATCTGACGAGCAGTACTTC
CASSLSDEQYF
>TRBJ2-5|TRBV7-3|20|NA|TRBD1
TGTGCCAGCAGCTTAAAGCCCTCTCCCCCGGGACAGACGTCCGTGGGGACCCAGTACTTC
CASSLKPSPPGQTSVGTQYF
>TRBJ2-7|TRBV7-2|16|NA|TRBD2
TGTGCCAGCAGCTTACCGCGAGTGGTGGGGGGGAATGAGCAGTACTTC
CASSLPRVVGGNEQYF
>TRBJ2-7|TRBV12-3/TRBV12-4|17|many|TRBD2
TGTGCCAGCAGTTCTCGAAGGACTAGCGACTCCTCCTACGAGCAGTACTTC
CASSSRRTSDSSYEQYF
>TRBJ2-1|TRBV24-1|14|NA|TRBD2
TGTGCCACCAGTGGGACTAGCGGGAGCCATGAGCAGTTCTTC
CATSGTSGSHEQFF
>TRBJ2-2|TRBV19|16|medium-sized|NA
TGTGCCAGTAGTATGAGAAAGGGGAAGGACACCGGGGAGCTGTTTTTT
CASSMRKGKDTGELFF
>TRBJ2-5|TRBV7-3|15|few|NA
TGTGCCAGCAGCTTAGGTGGTGGCTCTCAAGAGACCCAGTACTTC
CASSLGGGSQETQYF
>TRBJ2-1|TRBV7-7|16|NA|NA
TGTGCTAGCAGCTTAGAATCGGGGGAGCCCTACAATGAGCAGTTCTTC
CASSLESGEPYNEQFF
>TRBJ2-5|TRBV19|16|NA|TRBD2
TGTGCCAGCGCCTCCTTGGGGGGGAGGACCCAAGAGACCCAGTACTTC
CASASLGGRTQETQYF
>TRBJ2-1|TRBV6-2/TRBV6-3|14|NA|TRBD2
TGTGCCAGCATATCTAGCGGGAGGGGGAATGAGCAGTTCTTC
CASISSGRGNEQFF
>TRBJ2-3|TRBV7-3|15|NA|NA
TGTGCCAGCAGCTTAACCGGGGCTAGCACAGATACGCAGTATTTT
CASSLTGASTDTQYF
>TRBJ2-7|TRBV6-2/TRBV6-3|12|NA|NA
TGTGCCAGCACCCAGACAGCCTACGAGCAGTACTTC
CASTQTAYEQYF
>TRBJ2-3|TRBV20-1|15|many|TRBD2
TGCAGTGCTGGGCCGCCTAGCGGGAGGGCAGATACGCAGTATTTT
CSAGPPSGRADTQYF
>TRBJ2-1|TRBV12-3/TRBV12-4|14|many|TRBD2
TGTGCCAGCAGAGAGAGCGGGAGGGACAATGAGCAGTTCTTC
CASRESGRDNEQFF
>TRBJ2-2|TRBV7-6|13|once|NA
TGTGCCAGCAGCTTAACCAACACCGGGGAGCTGTTTTTT
CASSLTNTGELFF
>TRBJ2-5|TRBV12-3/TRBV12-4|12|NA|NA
TGTGCCAGCAGTTCCCTACTGGAGACCCAGTACTTC
CASSSLLETQYF
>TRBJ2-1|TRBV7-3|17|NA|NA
TGTGCCAGCAGCTTATTCCCCGGGACCCCTATATACAATGAGCAGTTCTTC
CASSLFPGTPIYNEQFF
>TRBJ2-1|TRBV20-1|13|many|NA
TGCAGTGCTCCCGGGAGCTCCTACAATGAGCAGTTCTTC
CSAPGSSYNEQFF
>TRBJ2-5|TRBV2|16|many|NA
TGTGCCAGCAGTGAGCTTCGTCACGGAGTGGGAGAGACCCAGTACTTC
CASSELRHGVGETQYF
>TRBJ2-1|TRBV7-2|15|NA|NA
TGTGCCAGCAGCTTAGCTATCCTAGCCCGTAATGAGCAGTTCTTC
CASSLAILARNEQFF
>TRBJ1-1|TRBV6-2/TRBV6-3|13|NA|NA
TGTGCCAGCATATTGCTGTTTGGCACTGAAGCTTTCTTT
CASILLFGTEAFF
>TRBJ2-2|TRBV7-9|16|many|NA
TGTGCCAGCAGCTTTGGAGCGGGCACGAACACCGGGGAGCTGTTTTTT
CASSFGAGTNTGELFF
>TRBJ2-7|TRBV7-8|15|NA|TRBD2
TGTGCCAGCAGCCCTTGGGGGACGGGAGGTTACGAGCAGTACTTC
CASSPWGTGGYEQYF
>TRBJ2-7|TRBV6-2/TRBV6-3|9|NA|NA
TGTGCCACCTACAATGAGCAGTACTTC
CATYNEQYF
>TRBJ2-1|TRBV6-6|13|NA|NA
TGTGCCAGCAGTTACTCGAGAGGGCATGAGCAGTTCTTC
CASSYSRGHEQFF
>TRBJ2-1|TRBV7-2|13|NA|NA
TGTGCCAGCAGCTTCTCGGGAGAGGACGAGCAGTTCTTC
CASSFSGEDEQFF
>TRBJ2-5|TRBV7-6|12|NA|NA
TGTGCCAGCAGCCCTTATCAAGAGACCCAGTACTTC
CASSPYQETQYF
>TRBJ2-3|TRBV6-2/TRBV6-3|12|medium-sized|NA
TGTGCCAGCAGTTTACGGGAGTCTTCGCAGTATTTT
CASSLRESSQYF
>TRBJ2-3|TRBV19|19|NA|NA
TGTGCCAGTAGTATGGTCAGGGCTAGATCTAACCTACACATGGATACGCAGTATTTT
CASSMVRARSNLHMDTQYF
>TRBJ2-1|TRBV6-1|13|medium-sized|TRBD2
TGTGCCAGCTCCGGGGGGGCCGATAATGAGCAGTTCTTC
CASSGGADNEQFF
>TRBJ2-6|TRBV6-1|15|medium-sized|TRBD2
TGTGCCAGCAGTGAGAGCGGGGCTGGGGCCAACGTCCTGACTTTC
CASSESGAGANVLTF
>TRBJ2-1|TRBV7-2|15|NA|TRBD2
TGTGCCAGCAGCCGTGTAGCGGGGGGGCGGAGTGAGCAGTTCTTC
CASSRVAGGRSEQFF
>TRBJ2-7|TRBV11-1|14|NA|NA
TGTGCCAGCAGCCACTCCGGGGCGCTGTACGAGCAGTACTTC
CASSHSGALYEQYF
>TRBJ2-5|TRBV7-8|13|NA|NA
TGTGCCAGCAGCTTAGATAAGGGGAGGACCCAGTACTTC
CASSLDKGRTQYF
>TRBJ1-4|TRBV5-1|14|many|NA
TGCGCCAGCAGCACAGAAGCAACTAATGAAAAACTGTTTTTT
CASSTEATNEKLFF
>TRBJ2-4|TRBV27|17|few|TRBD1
TGTGCCAGCAGTCTGGGGGACAGGCCGGGAATCAACAATGAGCAGTACTTC
CASSLGDRPGINNEQYF
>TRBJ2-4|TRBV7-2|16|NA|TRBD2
TGTGCCAGCAGCTCCGGGACTAGACTAGCCAAAAACATTCAGTACTTC
CASSSGTRLAKNIQYF
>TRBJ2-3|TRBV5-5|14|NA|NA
TGTGCCAGCAGCTTGGACGGTGGCACAGATACGCAGTATTTT
CASSLDGGTDTQYF
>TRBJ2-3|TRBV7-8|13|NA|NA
TGTGCCAGCACCCTCAGGGGCACAGATACGCAGTATTTT
CASTLRGTDTQYF
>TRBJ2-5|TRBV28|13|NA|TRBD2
TGTGCCAGCAGGCTAGGTAGCGGGGAGACCCAGTACTTC
CASRLGSGETQYF